Below, 26 T cell receptor beta chains from the same sample are listed, as sequenced in a study of T cells in Graves' hyperthyroidism and ophthalmopathy. Authors of the study amplified TCR beta CDR3 regions from RNA transcripts. The HTBI set primed first-round TCR CDR3 RT-PCR. TCRdb ran MiXCR on the multiplex PCR reads and lists one entry per CDR3 protein. The sample gives approximately 610,000 distinct CDR3 sequences, over 15% of which show up once; about 17% is in the top ten. The sample comprised blood. The source is a woman between 18 and 29 years old with Graves' hyperthyroidism.

This clonotype was observed a handful of times. The rearrangement joins TRBV27 to TRBJ1-5; D uncertain. This CDR3 region has 15 residues. The V gene's germline CDR1 is MNHEY and CDR2 SMNVEV (reference sequence). The V end was cut by 6 bases, the J end by 2 bases, with 14 bases between. The chain's CDR3 is CASSPSSAGNQPQHF. For the CDR3, the DNA is TGTGCCAGCAGCCCTTCATCGGCGGGCAATCAGCCCCAGCATTTT.

This clonotype was recorded many times. V and J are TRBV30 and TRBJ1-5; D perhaps matches TRBD1 (5 bases). The germline CDR1 and CDR2 sequences are GTSNPN and SVGIG (reference sequence). The V end lost 2 bases, the J end lost 2 bases, and 10 bases lay between the germline ends. The CDR3 has 14 residues. The CDR3 DNA follows: TGTGCCTGGAGTCTACAAGGGGGCAATCAGCCCCAGCATTTT. Its protein is CAWSLQGGNQPQHF.

There are many counts of this clonotype. The J gene is TRBJ2-1, the V gene TRBV6-1, with D hard to call. The V and J ends lost 5 bases and 4 bases respectively, with 15 bases between them. From germline, CDR1 is MNHNS and CDR2 SASEGT. The CDR3 is 15 amino acids. The CDR3 DNA follows: TGTGCCAGCAGTCACCAAAATCCTCCATACAATGAGCAGTTCTTC. The encoded protein is CASSHQNPPYNEQFF.

This clonotype was recorded at least ten times. J is TRBJ1-1 and V is TRBV6-2 or TRBV6-3; maybe TRBD1 (6 bases). This CDR3 spans 16 amino acids. Germline CDR1 MNHEY, CDR2 SVGEGT. V lost 6 bases and J lost 0, with 17 bases in between. CDR3 DNA: TGTGCCAGCAGCCGCCTTCAGGGGTTTCTGAACACTGAAGCTTTCTTT. Translation gives CASSRLQGFLNTEAFF.

This clonotype came up many times. At one boundary the junction diverges from the germline segment, which might be a read error. The rearrangement uses TRBV6-2 or TRBV6-3 and TRBJ1-1; D remains unclear. Germline CDR1 is MNHEY and CDR2 is SVGEGT. The CDR3 has 16 residues. The CDR3 loop is CASRTHWGVLNAEAFF. CDR3 in DNA: TGTGCCAGCAGAACCCACTGGGGAGTCCTGAACGCTGAAGCTTTCTTT.

This chain joins TRBV24-1 and TRBJ2-7, with TRBD2 as a possible D gene (6 bases). CDR1 and CDR2 (germline): KGHDR, SFDVKD. CDR3 length: 14 amino acids. The V gene lost 3 bases and the J gene lost 1 base, with 9 bases spanning the gap. This CDR3 reads CATSDPGTSYEQYF. CDR3 nucleotides: TGTGCCACCAGTGATCCCGGGACTTCCTACGAGCAGTACTTC.

The chain employs TRBV12-3 or TRBV12-4 and TRBJ1-2; 9 bases are a match to TRBD1. This CDR3 region has 15 residues. The V and J ends lost 4 bases and 4 bases, in that order; junction bases with no gene match: 7. The CDR3 loop reads CASSSRQGVIYGYTF. In DNA, the CDR3 is TGTGCCAGCAGTTCTCGACAGGGGGTTATCTATGGCTACACCTTC.

There are a few counts of this clonotype. The chain combines TRBV6-2 or TRBV6-3 with TRBJ1-2; no definite D call. Germline assignment: CDR1 MNHEY and CDR2 SVGEGT. This CDR3 comprises 14 residues. V lost 0 bases and J 4 bases, leaving 9 bases between the germline ends. CDR3 region: CASSYSLEIYGYTF. The CDR3 DNA sequence: TGTGCCAGCAGTTACTCGCTGGAGATCTATGGCTACACCTTC.

This clonotype was seen a few times. The chain employs TRBV12-3 or TRBV12-4 and TRBJ1-4; tentatively, D is TRBD1 (6 bases). The CDR3 sequence is 14 residues long. V lost 5 bases and J lost 9, with 16 bases in between. DNA of the CDR3: TGTGCCAGCAGTGGGACACCGGCGGTGAAAAAACTGTTTTTT. Its protein product is CASSGTPAVKKLFF.

V and J are TRBV2 and TRBJ2-2; TRBD1 aligns across 8 bases. V lost 6 bases to trimming and J lost 5 bases; unmatched junction nucleotides: 5. This CDR3 region has 14 residues. Germline assignment: CDR1 SNHLY and CDR2 FYNNEI. The CDR3 sequence is CASRGTGGTGELFF. Here the CDR3 DNA reads TGTGCCAGCAGGGGAACAGGGGGTACCGGGGAGCTGTTTTTT.

This clonotype was observed at least ten times. V usage is TRBV5-1 and J usage is TRBJ2-4, with D possibly TRBD1 on 6 matching bases. This CDR3 contains 18 residues. Germline loops: CDR1 SGHRS, CDR2 YFSETQ. Trimming removed 0 bases at V and 8 bases at J, with 24 bases between. The CDR3 nucleotides read TGCGCCAGCAGCTTGGATGGGTACGACAGGCACCTCGGGGACATTCAGTACTTC. Its protein product is CASSLDGYDRHLGDIQYF.

This clonotype was detected ten times or more. The chain combines TRBV11-2 with TRBJ2-2; D remains ambiguous. V lost 0 bases, J lost 1 base, and 6 bases lay in between. In germline, CDR1 is SGHAT, CDR2 FQNNGV. This CDR3 is built from 15 residues. CDR3 residues: CASSLEVLNTGELFF. The CDR3 coding sequence is TGTGCCAGCAGCTTAGAGGTCTTGAACACCGGGGAGCTGTTTTTT.

In this sample, this clonotype turned up many times. The J gene is TRBJ2-7, the V gene TRBV20-1; D uncertain. The germline CDR1 and CDR2 sequences are DFQATT and SNEGSKA (reference sequence). This CDR3 is 11 amino acids long. The V gene lost 6 bases and the J gene lost 3 bases, with 9 bases spanning the gap. The CDR3 here is CSAGGVYEQYF. The CDR3 coding sequence is TGCAGTGCCGGCGGAGTCTACGAGCAGTACTTC.

This clonotype occurred many times. The genes are TRBV11-3 and TRBJ2-3; D is perhaps TRBD2 (6 bases). CDR3 length equals 14 residues. V was pared by 3 bases and J by 4 bases, with 11 bases between. CDR1 and CDR2 from the germline V gene are SGHNT and YENEEA. In nucleotides, the CDR3 is TGTGCCAGCAGCTTCGGGGGTAGGGCAGATACGCAGTATTTT. Residues: CASSFGGRADTQYF.

This clonotype was counted a few times. This rearrangement joins TRBV2 to TRBJ1-5; D gene unclear. The CDR3 runs to 14 residues. Trimming stripped 1 base from V and 6 bases from J, with 10 bases between. CDR1 and CDR2 from the germline V gene are SNHLY and FYNNEI. The CDR3 sequence is CASSEGGEGQPQHF. For the CDR3, the DNA is TGTGCCAGCAGTGAAGGTGGGGAGGGTCAGCCCCAGCATTTT.

In this sample, this clonotype turned up many times. The chain joins TRBV15 to TRBJ2-3; no clear D gene. This CDR3 comprises 14 residues. V shed 5 bases and J shed 1 base, with 10 bases lying between them. Germline V gene sequence: CDR1 LNHNV, CDR2 YYDKDF (reference sequence). The CDR3: CATSSTRRTDTQYF. The CDR3 bases are TGTGCCACCAGCTCAACAAGACGCACAGATACGCAGTATTTT.

The V call is TRBV7-3, the J call TRBJ1-2, with 7 bases matching TRBD1. Germline CDR1 reads SGHTA; CDR2 reads FQGTGA. CDR3 length equals 13 residues. J gave up 8 bases and V 3 bases, and 6 bases lay outside the gene matches. The CDR3 coding sequence is TGTGCCAGCAGCTTCGACAGGGAGCGGGGCTACACCTTC. The encoded protein is CASSFDRERGYTF.

In its sample, this clonotype was seen many times. The gene calls are TRBV11-2 and TRBJ2-5; D unresolved. Germline V CDR1 and CDR2: SGHAT, FQNNGV. Trimming removed 6 bases from V and 6 bases from J, with 14 bases in between. The CDR3 runs 13 residues. This chain's CDR3 is CASRLVARQTQYF. The CDR3 DNA reads TGTGCCAGCAGGCTCGTGGCGCGGCAGACCCAGTACTTC.

This clonotype was observed a few times. The rearrangement joins TRBV20-1 to TRBJ2-7; no reliable D call. Per the germline V gene, CDR1 is DFQATT and CDR2 is SNEGSKA (reference sequence). This CDR3 comprises 13 residues. The V and J ends lost 3 bases and 1 base respectively, with 10 bases between them. In nucleotides, the CDR3 is TGCAGTGCTAGGAAAGTGTCTTCCTACGAGCAGTACTTC. Its protein product is CSARKVSSYEQYF.

This clonotype was counted at least ten times. CDR3 nucleotide sequence: TGTGCCAGCAGTGAAGCCCGGGTTGGAAACACCATATATTTT. Translating it yields CASSEARVGNTIYF. V gene TRBV2 combines with J gene TRBJ1-3; no clear D. V lost 0 bases and J 3 bases, leaving 6 bases between the germline ends. In germline, CDR1 is SNHLY, CDR2 FYNNEI. The CDR3 length is 14 residues.

This clonotype has at least ten counts. V is TRBV6-5 and J is TRBJ2-7; D gene uncertain. CDR1 and CDR2 (germline): MNHEY, SVGAGI. The CDR3 extends over 14 amino acids. V shed 0 bases and J shed 3 bases, with 9 bases lying between them. CDR3 coding DNA: TGTGCCAGCAGTTACTCTGAGCCCAACTACGAGCAGTACTTC. This gives the protein CASSYSEPNYEQYF.

There are a few counts of this clonotype. This chain connects TRBV20-1 to TRBJ2-7; D perhaps matches TRBD2 (6 bases). Germline V CDR1 and CDR2: DFQATT, SNEGSKA (reference sequence). V shed 1 base and J shed 4 bases, with 11 bases lying between them. This CDR3 is built from 13 residues. CDR3 in DNA: TGCAGTGCTAGAGCGGGAGTAAAGTACGAGCAGTACTTC. Translation gives CSARAGVKYEQYF.

This clonotype was picked up many times. CDR3 protein: CASSFEGTDTQYF. The CDR3 DNA sequence: TGTGCCAGCAGTTTCGAAGGGACAGATACGCAGTATTTT. The chain combines TRBV28 with TRBJ2-3; D gene ambiguous. Germline assignment: CDR1 MDHEN and CDR2 SYDVKM. The CDR3 is made up of 13 amino acids. Trimming stripped 3 bases from V and 3 bases from J, with 7 bases between.

The genes are TRBV7-9 and TRBJ2-1; 7 nucleotides agree with TRBD2. The CDR3 extends over 16 amino acids. J gave up 7 bases and V 7 bases, and 16 bases lay outside the gene matches. CDR1 and CDR2 (germline): SEHNR, FQNEAQ (reference sequence). The CDR3: CASIRTGGPGYNEQFF. The CDR3 DNA reads as TGTGCCAGCATTAGGACGGGAGGCCCGGGATATAATGAGCAGTTCTTC.

There are a few counts of this clonotype. The V call is TRBV19, the J call TRBJ1-1, with D unresolved. This CDR3 is 17 amino acids long. The V and J ends lost 5 bases and 8 bases respectively, with 27 bases between them. Germline assignment: CDR1 LNHDA and CDR2 SQIVND (reference sequence). The DNA for the CDR3 is TGTGCCAGTAGTGCCGGAGGAGGTACGATCTTTGGGAAAGAAGCTTTCTTT. Residues: CASSAGGGTIFGKEAFF. Supplemented by reference TRBV19 and TRBJ1-1, the full variable domain reads DGGITQSPKYLFRKEGQNVTLSCEQNLNHDAMYWYRQDPGQGLRLIYYSQIVNDFQKGDIAEGYSVSREKKESFPLTVTSAQKNPTAFYLCASSAGGGTIFGKEAFFGQGTRLTVV.

A word on this clonotype: A much larger clone lies a single base off, so this may be a read error. The V and J genes are TRBV28 and TRBJ2-1; 13 bases are a match to TRBD2. Germline loops: CDR1 MDHEN, CDR2 SYDVKM. The ends lost 5 bases at V and 2 bases at J; junction bases unmatched: 9. This CDR3 spans 18 amino acids. CDR3 DNA sequence: TGTGCCAGCAGTGGGGTACACGGGACTAGCGGGACCTACAATGAGCAGTTCTTC. Amino acids: CASSGVHGTSGTYNEQFF.